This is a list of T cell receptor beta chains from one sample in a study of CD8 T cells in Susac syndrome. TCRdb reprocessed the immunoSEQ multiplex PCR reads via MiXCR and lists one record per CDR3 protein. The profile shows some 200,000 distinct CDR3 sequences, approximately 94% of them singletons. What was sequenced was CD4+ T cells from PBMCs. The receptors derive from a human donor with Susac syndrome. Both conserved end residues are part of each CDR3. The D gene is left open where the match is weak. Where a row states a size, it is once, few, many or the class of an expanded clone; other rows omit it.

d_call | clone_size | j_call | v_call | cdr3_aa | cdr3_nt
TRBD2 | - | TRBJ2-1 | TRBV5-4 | CASSSRRGAYDEQFF | TGTGCCAGCAGCTCGAGGCGGGGGGCTTACGATGAGCAGTTCTTC
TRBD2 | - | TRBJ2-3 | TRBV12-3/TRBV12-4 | CASSKTSGGPEGSTDTQYF | TGTGCCAGCAGCAAGACTAGCGGGGGCCCCGAAGGGTCCACAGATACGCAGTATTTT
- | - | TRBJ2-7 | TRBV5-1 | CASSLVPSYEQYF | TGCGCCAGCAGCTTGGTCCCGTCCTACGAGCAGTACTTC
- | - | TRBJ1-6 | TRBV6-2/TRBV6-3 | CASSYVGSPLHF | TGTGCCAGCAGTTACGTGGGGTCACCCCTCCACTTT
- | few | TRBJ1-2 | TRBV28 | CASSFGPYGYTF | TGTGCCAGCAGTTTTGGGCCCTATGGCTACACCTTC
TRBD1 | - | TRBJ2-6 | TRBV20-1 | CSAMGGQGTSGANVLTF | TGCAGTGCTATGGGGGGACAGGGGACCTCTGGGGCCAACGTCCTGACTTTC
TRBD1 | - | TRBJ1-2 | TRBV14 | CASSPRTGLNGYTF | TGTGCCAGCAGCCCTCGGACAGGGCTTAATGGCTACACCTTC
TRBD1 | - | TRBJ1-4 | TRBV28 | CASSTSGTGYEKLFF | TGTGCCAGCAGTACCTCCGGGACAGGGTATGAAAAACTGTTTTTT
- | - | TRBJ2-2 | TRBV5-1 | CASSPPARSTGELFF | TGCGCCAGCAGCCCACCAGCGAGGTCCACCGGGGAGCTGTTTTTT
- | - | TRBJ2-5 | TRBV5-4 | CASSLDSYQETQYF | TGTGCCAGCAGCTTGGACAGCTACCAAGAGACCCAGTACTTC
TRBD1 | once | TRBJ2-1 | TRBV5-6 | CASSLPGQGAWDEQFF | TGTGCCAGCAGTTTACCGGGACAGGGGGCCTGGGATGAGCAGTTCTTC
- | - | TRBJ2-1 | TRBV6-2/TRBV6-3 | CASSYGNEQFF | TGTGCCAGCAGTTATGGGAATGAGCAGTTCTTC
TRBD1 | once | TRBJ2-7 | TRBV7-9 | CASSSSGTGIREQYF | TGTGCCAGCAGCTCCTCCGGGACAGGAATACGCGAGCAGTACTTC
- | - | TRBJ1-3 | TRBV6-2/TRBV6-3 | CASTHGNTIYF | TGTGCCAGCACCCACGGAAACACCATATATTTT
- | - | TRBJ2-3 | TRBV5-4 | CASSLGGPMPDTQYF | TGTGCCAGCAGCTTAGGGGGGCCGATGCCAGATACGCAGTATTTT
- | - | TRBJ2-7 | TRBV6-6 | CASSPERDEQYF | TGTGCCAGCAGCCCGGAAAGAGACGAGCAGTACTTC
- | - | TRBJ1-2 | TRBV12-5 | CASGQVGTIPYGYTF | TGTGCTAGTGGCCAGGTGGGCACCATACCGTATGGCTACACCTTC
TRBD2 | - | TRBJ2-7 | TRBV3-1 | CASSQRGTREQYF | TGTGCCAGCAGCCAAAGAGGGACTAGGGAGCAGTACTTC
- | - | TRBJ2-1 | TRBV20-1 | CSAKKTGIAYNEQFF | TGCAGTGCTAAAAAAACAGGGATTGCCTACAATGAGCAGTTCTTC
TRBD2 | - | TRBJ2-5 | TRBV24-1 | CATSASSGGETQYF | TGTGCCACCAGTGCCTCATCGGGGGGAGAGACCCAGTACTTC
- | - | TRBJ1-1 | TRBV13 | CASSLVRGGAFF | TGTGCCAGCAGCTTAGTCCGTGGGGGAGCTTTCTTT
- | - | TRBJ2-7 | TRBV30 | CAWSARVYEQYF | TGTGCCTGGAGTGCGAGGGTCTACGAGCAGTACTTC
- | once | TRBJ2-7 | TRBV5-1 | CASSYYDASYEQYF | TGCGCCAGCAGCTATTACGACGCCTCCTACGAGCAGTACTTC
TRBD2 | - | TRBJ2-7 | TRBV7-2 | CASSLVGTSHYEQYF | TGTGCCAGCAGCTTAGTCGGGACTAGTCACTACGAGCAGTACTTC
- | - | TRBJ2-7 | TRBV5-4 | CASSLGLDPTYEQYF | TGTGCCAGCAGCTTGGGACTAGACCCGACCTACGAGCAGTACTTC
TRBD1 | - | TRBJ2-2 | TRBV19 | CASRRDRGGGELFF | TGTGCCAGTAGACGGGACAGGGGTGGCGGGGAGCTGTTTTTT
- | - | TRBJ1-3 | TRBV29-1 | CSGQPRDSGNTIYF | TGCAGCGGCCAACCCAGGGACTCTGGAAACACCATATATTTT
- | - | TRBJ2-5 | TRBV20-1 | CSARVTAGETQYF | TGCAGTGCTAGAGTAACAGCGGGAGAGACCCAGTACTTC
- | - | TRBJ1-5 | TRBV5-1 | CASSTDINQPQHF | TGCGCCAGCAGCACGGACATCAATCAGCCCCAGCATTTT
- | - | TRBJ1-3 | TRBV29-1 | CSVETGPSSGNTIYF | TGCAGCGTTGAAACTGGCCCAAGCTCTGGAAACACCATATATTTT
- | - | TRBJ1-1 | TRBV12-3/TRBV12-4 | CASEFGGRGETEAFF | TGTGCCAGCGAATTTGGGGGTCGGGGAGAGACTGAAGCCTTCTTT
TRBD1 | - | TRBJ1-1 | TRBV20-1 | CSATGTGSHTEAFF | TGCAGTGCTACCGGGACAGGCTCTCACACTGAAGCTTTCTTT
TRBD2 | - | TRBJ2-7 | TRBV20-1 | CSARLAGRYEQYF | TGCAGTGCCAGACTAGCGGGGAGGTACGAGCAGTACTTC
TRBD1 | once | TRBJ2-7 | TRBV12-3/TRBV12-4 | CASTQTGRYEQYF | TGTGCCAGCACTCAGACAGGGCGCTACGAGCAGTACTTC
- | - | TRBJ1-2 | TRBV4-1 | CASSQEQGSNYGYTF | TGCGCCAGCAGCCAAGAACAGGGATCTAACTATGGCTACACCTTC
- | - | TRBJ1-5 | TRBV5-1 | CASSLEWGGSQPQHF | TGCGCCAGCAGCTTGGAGTGGGGGGGTTCTCAGCCCCAGCATTTT
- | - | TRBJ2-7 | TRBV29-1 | CSVARQGIYEQYF | TGCAGCGTCGCCCGCCAGGGGATCTACGAGCAGTACTTC
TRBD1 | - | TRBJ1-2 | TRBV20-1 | CSAVDRVGDGYTF | TGCAGTGCAGTGGACAGGGTAGGGGATGGCTACACCTTC